This T cell receptor (beta chain) is from a study of T cell responses to AZD1222 COVID-19 vaccine. V was pared by 5 bases and J by 0 bases, with 10 bases between. The CDR3 consists of 15 residues. Germline CDR1 is SGHTA and CDR2 is FQGNSA. A word on this clone: Its antigen is currently unknown.

Broader study findings: The donor group comprised mostly white British people and more females; the analysis possibly underestimated clonal diversity. Seropositive AZD1222 recipients at baseline numbered only six or seven. Reportedly, nearly half the spike-specific TCRs target unmutated variant regions.

Sequencing was performed with immunoSEQ multiplex PCR; in TCRdb, only in-frame clones are kept and a portion is missing. Seen here are over 100,000 clones, less than 90% observed once, and the top ten hold over 15%. The chain combines TRBV7-2 with TRBJ2-2, with D possibly called TRBD1 or TRBD2 (5 bases each). The TCR was taken from an adult in good health. Sequencing used peripheral blood, obtained on day 0 of AZD1222 vaccination. CDR3 sequence: CASSLEGSNTGELFF. DNA for the CDR3: TGTGCCAGCAGCCTAGAGGGGTCGAACACCGGGGAGCTGTTTTTT.